The 7 T cell receptor beta chains below all came from one sample that was sequenced in a study of cytotoxic CD8 clonotypes in ibrutinib-treated CLL. Measured with immunoSEQ multiplex PCR; TCRdb has only the in-frame clones, and not every one. This table has 250,000 to 350,000 clones, roughly three quarters appearing once. The input for sequencing was PBMCs, taken at disease progression, from a patient treated with ibrutinib. These receptor sequences come from a human donor with chronic lymphocytic leukemia.

The V and J genes are TRBV15 and TRBJ2-7; 11 bases match TRBD2. CDR1 and CDR2 from the germline V gene are LNHNV and YYDKDF (reference sequence). J was trimmed by 4 bases and V by 2 bases; bases with no gene match: 19. The CDR3 runs to 20 residues. DNA for the CDR3: TGTGCCACCAGCAGACGGGCCCCGGGACTAGCGGTATTTGATAGGTACGAGCAGTACTTC. As protein: CATSRRAPGLAVFDRYEQYF.

This clone showed up just a few times. V and J are TRBV7-9 and TRBJ2-3, with D possibly matching TRBD1 (6 bases). The germline V gene encodes CDR1 SEHNR and CDR2 FQNEAQ (reference sequence). Trimming took off 5 bases at V and 8 bases at J, with 11 bases between the two ends. The CDR3 consists of 12 residues. Written as DNA, the CDR3 is TGTGCCAGCAGCCACCGGGACACTACGCAGTATTTT. It yields the protein CASSHRDTTQYF.

This chain links TRBV4-1 with TRBJ2-3; 15 nucleotides match TRBD2. The CDR3 length is 18 residues. V shed 4 bases and J 3 bases; nucleotides not matched to a gene: 8. Germline CDR1 and CDR2: MGHRA and YSYEKL. The CDR3 bases are TGCGCCAGCAGCCGCGGACTAGCGGGAGGGCCGATAACAGATACGCAGTATTTT. This sequence encodes CASSRGLAGGPITDTQYF.

The chain has TRBV6-1 and TRBJ2-3; 11 positions match TRBD2. This CDR3 contains 17 residues. Germline V gene data show CDR1 as MNHNS and CDR2 as SASEGT. V trimming: 1 base; J trimming: 1 base; junction bases outside the gene matches: 4. The CDR3 DNA reads TGTGCCAGCAGTGAAGTAGCGGGGGGGCTTCGCACAGATACGCAGTATTTT. It is translated as CASSEVAGGLRTDTQYF.

The table lists this clone with a few counts. The rearrangement uses TRBV7-9 and TRBJ2-7, with 9 bases fitting TRBD1. With 3 bases clipped from V and 1 base from J, the junction kept 7 bases outside the gene matches. The CDR3 extends over 16 amino acids. The germline CDR1 and CDR2 sequences are SEHNR and FQNEAQ (reference sequence). In DNA form, the CDR3 reads TGTGCCAGCAGCTTGGGATATGGGACAGGGTCCTACGAGCAGTACTTC. Encoded protein: CASSLGYGTGSYEQYF.

The sample holds one count of this clone. The CDR3 DNA is TGCGCCAGCAGCTTGGGACAGGGGGCAGGAGGCTACACCTTC. Its translation: CASSLGQGAGGYTF. This chain connects TRBV5-1 to TRBJ1-2, with 10 bases that match TRBD1. Germline-derived CDR1 and CDR2 are SGHRS and YFSETQ. With V trimmed by 0 bases and J by 8 bases, 4 bases remained unmatched. This CDR3 is 14 amino acids long.

The chain links TRBV7-8 to TRBJ2-1; D is tentatively TRBD1 or TRBD2 (5 bases each). V dropped 4 bases and J dropped 7 bases, with 17 bases sitting between them. CDR3 size: 15 residues. CDR1 is SGHVS and CDR2 is FQNEAQ in the germline V gene. CDR3 region: CASSSGAFGRNEQFF. The CDR3 nucleotides are TGTGCCAGCAGCTCCGGGGCCTTCGGACGGAATGAGCAGTTCTTC.